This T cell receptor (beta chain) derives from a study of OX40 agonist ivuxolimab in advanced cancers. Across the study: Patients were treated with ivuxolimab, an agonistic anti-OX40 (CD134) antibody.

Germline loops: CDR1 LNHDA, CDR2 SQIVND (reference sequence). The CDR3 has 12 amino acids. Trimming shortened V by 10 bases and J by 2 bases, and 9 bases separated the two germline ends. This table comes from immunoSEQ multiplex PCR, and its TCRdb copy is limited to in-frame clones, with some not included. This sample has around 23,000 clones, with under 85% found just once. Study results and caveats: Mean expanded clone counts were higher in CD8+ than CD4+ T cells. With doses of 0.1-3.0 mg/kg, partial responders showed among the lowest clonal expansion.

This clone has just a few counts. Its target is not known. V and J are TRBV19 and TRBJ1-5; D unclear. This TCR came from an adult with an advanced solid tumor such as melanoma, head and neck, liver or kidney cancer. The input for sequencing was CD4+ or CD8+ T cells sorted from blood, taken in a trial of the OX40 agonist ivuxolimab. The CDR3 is CATGFGNQPQHF. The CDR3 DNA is TGTGCCACGGGGTTTGGCAATCAGCCCCAGCATTTT. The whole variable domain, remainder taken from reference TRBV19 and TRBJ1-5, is DGGITQSPKYLFRKEGQNVTLSCEQNLNHDAMYWYRQDPGQGLRLIYYSQIVNDFQKGDIAEGYSVSREKKESFPLTVTSAQKNPTAFYLCATGFGNQPQHFGDGTRLSIL.